This TCR beta chain was profiled in a study of shared clonotypes between healthy human individuals. General study findings and limits: Shared clonotypes across all four donors exceeded non-shared ones in generation probability.

Libraries were prepared by immunoSEQ multiplex PCR; TCRdb keeps only in-frame clonotypes and omits some of them. The sample has about 1 million clones, approximately 76% seen once; the top ten hold approximately 1.5%. Germline V lookup: CDR1 SGHTA, CDR2 FQGNSA. With 4 bases clipped from V and 5 bases from J, the junction kept 9 bases outside the gene matches. The CDR3 totals 16 residues. Of note for this clone: No antigen is known for it.

In the CD4+ fraction, cells were divided into CD45RA+ naive and CD45RA-negative memory subsets. The receptor comes from a man younger than 30 in good health. V is TRBV7-2 and J is TRBJ2-3, with TRBD2 identical over 10 bases. The sequenced material came from memory CD4+ T cells sorted from blood. Subset in this sample: CD45RA-negative fraction. This CDR3 is CASSSASGGGGDTQYF. The DNA of the CDR3 is TGTGCCAGCAGCTCTGCTAGCGGGGGAGGTGGAGATACGCAGTATTTT.